The clone carrying this TCR beta chain was observed many times. The data derive from a study of human T cells and chemical hapten exposure. Via MiXCR, TCRdb re-called the RACE reads, giving one row per CDR3 protein. The sample lists more than 80,000 distinct CDR3 sequences; 11% were seen once. Between the trimmed V and J ends, which lost 6 bases and 1 base, there was a span of 12 bases. The CDR3 consists of 14 residues. Per the germline V gene, CDR1 is DFQATT and CDR2 is SNEGSKA (reference sequence). The time point was: patch test 3, about 24 weeks after DPC sensitization. Treatment indicated: therapeutic diphenylcyclopropenone sensitization with weekly scalp DPC.

This specimen consisted of whole blood, obtained in connection with sensitization to the hapten diphenylcyclopropenone (DPC). This receptor was obtained from a woman aged 45-65 years with alopecia areata. Some clones in this sample may be carry-over from other donors' samples. The V and J genes are TRBV20-1 and TRBJ2-2; a weak D match, TRBD2 (6 bases). CDR3 amino acids: CSAGRRGNTGELFF. CDR3 coding DNA: TGCAGTGCCGGCCGGCGGGGGAACACCGGGGAGCTGTTTTTT.